This TCR beta chain was found in a study of blood T cells in healthy people across ages. Study-level findings and limits: Bulk PBMC profiling left naive and antigen-experienced comparisons inconclusive.

This clonotype was found a few times. Its antigen is not identified. Primed by a sample-barcoded 5' primer and a J-beta primer mix, a second PCR proceeded for about 6 to 11 cycles. There were at least 2.5 million CDR3-containing paired-end reads obtained from each sample. MiXCR was run by TCRdb on the 5' RACE reads, yielding one entry per CDR3 protein. Among hundreds of thousands of distinct CDR3 sequences listed, 40% to 50% were seen once. Researchers report isolating at least 7 million PBMCs per sample. Trimming pared 2 bases from V and 0 bases from J, leaving 11 bases between. The germline V gene encodes CDR1 DFQATT and CDR2 SNEGSKA (reference sequence). The CDR3 consists of 15 residues.

The chain combines TRBV20-1 with TRBJ2-1, with D hard to call. What was sequenced was blood. This sequence originates from a man aged 55 to 70 in good health. The CDR3 DNA is TGCAGTGCTAGATCGGCAGGTTCCTCCTACAATGAGCAGTTCTTC. Translated: CSARSAGSSYNEQFF.